One and the same sample provided the 30 T cell receptor beta chains below, sequenced in a study of shared clonotypes between healthy human individuals. Naive-designated CD8 cells lacked CD45RO, were positively enriched for CCR7, and omitted terminally differentiated effector memory CD45RA+ cells. Here immunoSEQ multiplex PCR was the method, and the copy in TCRdb shows in-frame clones only, minus some. The sample has some 630,000 clones; approximately 96% are singletons. The sequenced material came from naive CD8+ T cells sorted from blood. Receptors were obtained from a woman aged 30 to 39 in good health.

The CDR3 protein is CASSLTGVGGYTF. CDR3 in DNA: TGTGCCAGCAGCTTGACAGGGGTAGGAGGCTACACCTTC. The chain links TRBV6-4 to TRBJ1-2; 8 nucleotides match TRBD1. The CDR3 is made up of 13 amino acids. CDR1 and CDR2 (germline): MRHNA, SNTAGT. J lost 8 bases, V lost 6 bases, and 8 bases had no gene match.

This chain uses TRBV28 with TRBJ1-1; D may be TRBD1 (5 bases). Between the trimmed V and J ends, which lost 6 bases and 0 bases, there was a span of 8 bases. Germline CDR1 is MDHEN and CDR2 is SYDVKM. This CDR3 has 13 amino acids. The CDR3 bases are TGTGCCAGCAGACGGGGACTGAACACTGAAGCTTTCTTT. Amino acid sequence: CASRRGLNTEAFF.

This CDR3 reads CASSSDRGRSGNQPQHF. CDR3 nucleotides: TGTGCCAGCAGTAGTGACAGGGGTAGGAGCGGCAATCAGCCCCAGCATTTT. The V gene is TRBV7-8, the J gene TRBJ1-5, with 8 bases matching TRBD1. CDR1 and CDR2 from the germline V gene are SGHVS and FQNEAQ. The J segment lost 2 bases and the V segment lost 6 bases, leaving 12 bases of the junction unmatched. There are 17 residues in the CDR3.

The chain couples TRBV28 to TRBJ2-3, with TRBD1 matching 7 bases. The CDR3 has 17 amino acids. Per germline, CDR1 MDHEN and CDR2 SYDVKM. Trimming at V came to 4 bases and at J to 3 bases, leaving 13 bases not matched to a gene. CDR3 amino acids: CASSYPLTGKITDTQYF. CDR3 in DNA: TGTGCCAGCAGTTACCCCCTGACAGGGAAGATAACAGATACGCAGTATTTT. The full variable domain, rest sourced from reference TRBV28 and TRBJ2-3, is DVKVTQSSRYLVKRTGEKVFLECVQDMDHENMFWYRQDPGLGLRLIYFSYDVKMKEKGDIPEGYSVSREKKERFSLILESASTNQTSMYLCASSYPLTGKITDTQYFGPGTRLTVL.

V is TRBV19 and J is TRBJ2-3; D remains unclear. Germline V CDR1 and CDR2: LNHDA, SQIVND (reference sequence). The CDR3 is made up of 15 amino acids. V was trimmed by 3 bases and J by 2 bases, leaving 12 bases between them. The CDR3 sequence is CASSIEGKFTDTQYF. In nucleotides, the CDR3 is TGTGCCAGTAGTATCGAAGGGAAATTCACAGATACGCAGTATTTT.

The V gene is TRBV28, the J gene TRBJ1-5; no clear D gene. CDR3 length: 13 amino acids. Germline-derived CDR1 and CDR2 are MDHEN and SYDVKM. Trimming took off 6 bases at V and 3 bases at J, with 9 bases between the two ends. Written as DNA, the CDR3 is TGTGCCAGCAGCCAAGGACTCAATCAGCCCCAGCATTTT. Translating it yields CASSQGLNQPQHF.

The chain joins TRBV7-8 to TRBJ2-7; D is undetermined. Trimming removed 2 bases from V and 0 bases from J, with 8 bases in between. CDR3 length: 14 amino acids. Per the germline V gene, CDR1 is SGHVS and CDR2 is FQNEAQ. The DNA for the CDR3 is TGTGCCAGCAGCTTATTTACGGGCTCCTACGAGCAGTACTTC. It is translated as CASSLFTGSYEQYF.

The count of this clone is one. This chain joins TRBV28 and TRBJ2-3; maybe TRBD2 (6 bases). The CDR3 covers 13 residues. Trimming left V 3 bases short and J 5 bases short, with 9 bases between. From germline, CDR1 is MDHEN and CDR2 SYDVKM. CDR3 sequence reads: CASSFSGEDTQYF. The CDR3 DNA is TGTGCCAGCAGTTTTTCGGGGGAAGATACGCAGTATTTT.

V usage is TRBV10-2 and J usage is TRBJ1-5; D is unclear. The CDR3 totals 15 residues. Germline V gives CDR1 WSHSY, CDR2 SAAADI. Trimming left V 3 bases short and J 4 bases short, with 13 bases between. CDR3 sequence reads: CASSEGFLTNQPQHF. The CDR3, as DNA: TGCGCCAGCAGTGAAGGATTTCTCACTAATCAGCCCCAGCATTTT.

The chain links TRBV10-3 to TRBJ2-1, with 10 bases fitting TRBD2. This CDR3 contains 19 residues. The V gene end was trimmed by 4 bases and the J gene end by 0 bases; junction bases not matched to a gene: 12. Germline loops: CDR1 ENHRY, CDR2 SYGVKD. For the CDR3, the DNA is TGTGCCATCAGTGGGGCGACTAGCGGGTTCACGAGCTCCTACAATGAGCAGTTCTTC. Protein product: CAISGATSGFTSSYNEQFF.

As to this clone: Other DNA sequences in this sample translate to the same CDR3. V and J are TRBV13 and TRBJ2-7; maybe TRBD2 (6 bases). Germline V gene sequence: CDR1 PRHDT, CDR2 FYEKMQ (reference sequence). V lost 0 bases and J lost 2, with 8 bases in between. CDR3 size: 14 residues. CDR3 nucleotides: TGTGCCAGCAGCTTAGGACTAGCCGCCTACGAGCAGTACTTC. Translated, it gives CASSLGLAAYEQYF. Filled out from reference TRBV13 and TRBJ2-7, the complete variable domain reads AAGVIQSPRHLIKEKRETATLKCYPIPRHDTVYWYQQGPGQDPQFLISFYEKMQSDKGSIPDRFSAQQFSDYHSELNMSSLELGDSALYFCASSLGLAAYEQYFGPGTRLTVT.

The chain combines TRBV6-1 with TRBJ1-2; D remains unclear. CDR3 length: 12 residues. The ends were cut back, 2 bases at V and 7 bases at J, with 8 bases in the middle. Germline V lookup: CDR1 MNHNS, CDR2 SASEGT. CDR3 sequence (DNA): TGTGCCAGCAGTGAATCGTGGGCTGGCTACACCTTC. It translates to CASSESWAGYTF.

The CDR3 bases are TGCGCCAGCAGCCAGGCCGGGACAGGTACCTACGAGCAGTACTTC. Protein: CASSQAGTGTYEQYF. This sequence joins TRBV4-1 and TRBJ2-7; TRBD1 matches 8 bases. The ends lost 3 bases at V and 2 bases at J; junction bases unmatched: 6. The CDR3 spans 15 residues. Germline values: CDR1 MGHRA, CDR2 YSYEKL.

This clone appeared once. The chain recombines TRBV6-1 with TRBJ1-2; D is possibly TRBD1 (6 bases). Trimming pared 6 bases from V and 11 bases from J, leaving 13 bases between. Germline CDR1 MNHNS, CDR2 SASEGT. This CDR3 spans 11 amino acids. The CDR3 is CASREGTTYTF. DNA for the CDR3: TGTGCCAGCAGAGAGGGGACAACTTACACCTTC.

The J gene is TRBJ2-7, the V gene TRBV2; 12 nucleotides align to TRBD2. In germline, CDR1 is SNHLY, CDR2 FYNNEI. The CDR3 is 15 residues long. Germline trimming cut 4 bases from V and 7 bases from J; bases unmatched to any gene: 8. The CDR3, as DNA: TGTGCCAGCAGTGGACTAGCGGGAGACCTGGAAGAGCAGTACTTC. Translation: CASSGLAGDLEEQYF.

J is TRBJ2-6 and V is TRBV5-8; D remains unclear. The CDR3 consists of 14 residues. Germline CDR1 SGHTS, CDR2 YDEGEE. V was cut by 0 bases and J by 3 bases, with 4 bases left in between. The CDR3 region has the DNA TGTGCCAGCAGCTTGGACCTTGGGGCCAACGTCCTGACTTTC. This gives the protein CASSLDLGANVLTF.

The chain carries TRBV7-9 and TRBJ2-3; D uncertain. The CDR3 is 15 amino acids. V was trimmed by 7 bases and J by 0 bases, leaving 14 bases between them. The germline gives CDR1 SEHNR, CDR2 FQNEAQ (reference sequence). The CDR3 DNA is TGTGCCAGCATCGCACTGCTGTCTAGCACAGATACGCAGTATTTT. This sequence encodes CASIALLSSTDTQYF.

The chain combines TRBV19 with TRBJ2-7; TRBD1 or TRBD2 may be the D gene (5 bases each). The germline V gene has CDR1 LNHDA and CDR2 SQIVND (reference sequence). V was trimmed by 1 base and J by 7 bases, leaving 17 bases between them. CDR3 size: 15 residues. The CDR3 loop is CASSIAGRTLEEQYF. DNA for the CDR3: TGTGCCAGTAGTATAGCGGGACGGACCCTTGAGGAGCAGTACTTC.

This chain links TRBV10-1 with TRBJ1-1; D is unresolved. Germline V gives CDR1 WNHNN, CDR2 SYGVQD (reference sequence). Trimming shortened V by 3 bases and J by 1 base, and 12 bases separated the two germline ends. The CDR3 is 15 amino acids. CDR3 DNA: TGCGCCAGCAGTGAATCACCGATCCCGAACACTGAAGCTTTCTTT. It encodes CASSESPIPNTEAFF.

With regard to this clone: Other DNA sequences of this sample code for an identical CDR3. The chain employs TRBV20-1 and TRBJ2-7; TRBD2 matches at 7 bases. CDR1 is DFQATT, CDR2 SNEGSKA, per germline (reference sequence). The CDR3 totals 11 residues. The V segment lost 6 bases and the J segment 4 bases; nucleotides outside the gene matches: 3. CDR3: CSARAGYEQYF. In DNA, the CDR3 is TGCAGTGCCCGAGCGGGGTACGAGCAGTACTTC.

About this clone: Other nucleotide sequences in the sample specify the same CDR3. This chain uses TRBV6-5 with TRBJ2-7, with 11 bases fitting TRBD2. V dropped 6 bases and J dropped 4; count of bases not matched to a gene: 5. The CDR3 sequence is 14 residues long. CDR1 is MNHEY and CDR2 is SVGAGI in the germline V gene. The CDR3 region is CASSPGTSGYEQYF. CDR3 DNA sequence: TGTGCCAGCAGCCCCGGGACTAGCGGTTACGAGCAGTACTTC.

The genes are TRBV27 and TRBJ2-7; perhaps TRBD1 as D (6 bases). Trimming removed 5 bases at V and 0 bases at J, with 11 bases between. The V gene's germline CDR1 is MNHEY and CDR2 SMNVEV (reference sequence). This CDR3 spans 14 amino acids. CDR3 amino acids: CASSPLTGSYEQYF. In DNA, the CDR3 is TGTGCCAGCAGTCCATTGACAGGCTCCTACGAGCAGTACTTC.

This rearrangement joins TRBV13 to TRBJ1-4; D ambiguous. V was pared by 5 bases and J by 5 bases, with 15 bases between. Germline CDR1 PRHDT, CDR2 FYEKMQ (reference sequence). The CDR3 runs 15 residues. CDR3: CASSLWTLGNEKLFF. CDR3 nucleotide sequence: TGTGCCAGCAGCCTATGGACCCTGGGGAATGAAAAACTGTTTTTT. The entire variable domain, with the rest obtained from reference TRBV13 and TRBJ1-4, is as follows: AAGVIQSPRHLIKEKRETATLKCYPIPRHDTVYWYQQGPGQDPQFLISFYEKMQSDKGSIPDRFSAQQFSDYHSELNMSSLELGDSALYFCASSLWTLGNEKLFFGSGTQLSVL.

The V call is TRBV27, the J call TRBJ2-1; 7 bases agree with TRBD2. The CDR3 is 16 residues long. Germline loops: CDR1 MNHEY, CDR2 SMNVEV (reference sequence). V lost 8 bases, J lost 4 bases, and 14 bases stayed unmatched. In DNA, the CDR3 is TGTGCCAGCGCCCCCGGGTCGGCTAGCGGATACAATGAGCAGTTCTTC. It is translated as CASAPGSASGYNEQFF.

The rearrangement uses TRBV7-9 and TRBJ2-7, with TRBD2 identical over 8 bases. This CDR3 has 14 residues. The V gene's germline CDR1 is SEHNR and CDR2 FQNEAQ (reference sequence). V trimming: 6 bases; J trimming: 2 bases; junction bases outside the gene matches: 6. CDR3 loop: CASRPTSGPYEQYF. As DNA, the CDR3 is TGTGCCAGCAGGCCAACTAGCGGACCCTACGAGCAGTACTTC. The full variable domain, with the rest looked up from reference TRBV7-9 and TRBJ2-7, is DTGVSQNPRHKITKRGQNVTFRCDPISEHNRLYWYRQTLGQGPEFLTYFQNEAQLEKSRLLSDRFSAERPKGSFSTLEIQRTEQGDSAMYLCASRPTSGPYEQYFGPGTRLTVT.

CDR3 residues: CASSLGLAEGRHYEQYF. The DNA of the CDR3 is TGTGCCAGCAGCTTGGGACTAGCGGAGGGGAGACACTACGAGCAGTACTTC. The chain links TRBV5-6 to TRBJ2-7, with 9 bases identical to TRBD2. After removal of 0 bases from V and 3 bases from J, the junction contained 10 bases not matched to a gene. The germline gives CDR1 SGHDT, CDR2 YYEEEE. This CDR3 comprises 17 residues.

The chain joins TRBV19 to TRBJ1-5; no clear D gene. V lost 6 bases, J lost 4 bases, and 16 bases lay in between. Looked up from germline, CDR1 is LNHDA and CDR2 is SQIVND (reference sequence). This CDR3 region has 15 residues. The CDR3 loop reads CASSDRWGTNQPQHF. DNA of the CDR3: TGTGCCAGTAGCGATAGGTGGGGAACTAATCAGCCCCAGCATTTT.

This chain uses TRBV4-1 with TRBJ2-7; the D is unclear. Germline CDR1 MGHRA, CDR2 YSYEKL. The CDR3 extends over 13 amino acids. V lost 1 base and J 3 bases, leaving 7 bases between the germline ends. Written as DNA, the CDR3 is TGCGCCAGCAGCCAAGTCCCTAACTACGAGCAGTACTTC. Amino acid sequence: CASSQVPNYEQYF.

The J gene is TRBJ1-1, the V gene TRBV5-5; D gene ambiguous. Germline CDR1 SGHKS, CDR2 YYEKEE (reference sequence). This CDR3 contains 14 residues. Trimming stripped 0 bases from V and 1 base from J, with 7 bases between. The CDR3 reads CASSLGRANTEAFF. CDR3 DNA: TGTGCCAGCAGCTTGGGTCGAGCGAACACTGAAGCTTTCTTT.

V and J are TRBV28 and TRBJ2-7, with D perhaps matching TRBD1 (5 bases). Germline V gene data show CDR1 as MDHEN and CDR2 as SYDVKM. This CDR3 contains 12 residues. Trimming left V 7 bases short and J 5 bases short, with 12 bases between. This CDR3 is CASTTTGNEQYF. The CDR3 DNA is TGTGCCAGCACCACTACAGGTAACGAGCAGTACTTC.